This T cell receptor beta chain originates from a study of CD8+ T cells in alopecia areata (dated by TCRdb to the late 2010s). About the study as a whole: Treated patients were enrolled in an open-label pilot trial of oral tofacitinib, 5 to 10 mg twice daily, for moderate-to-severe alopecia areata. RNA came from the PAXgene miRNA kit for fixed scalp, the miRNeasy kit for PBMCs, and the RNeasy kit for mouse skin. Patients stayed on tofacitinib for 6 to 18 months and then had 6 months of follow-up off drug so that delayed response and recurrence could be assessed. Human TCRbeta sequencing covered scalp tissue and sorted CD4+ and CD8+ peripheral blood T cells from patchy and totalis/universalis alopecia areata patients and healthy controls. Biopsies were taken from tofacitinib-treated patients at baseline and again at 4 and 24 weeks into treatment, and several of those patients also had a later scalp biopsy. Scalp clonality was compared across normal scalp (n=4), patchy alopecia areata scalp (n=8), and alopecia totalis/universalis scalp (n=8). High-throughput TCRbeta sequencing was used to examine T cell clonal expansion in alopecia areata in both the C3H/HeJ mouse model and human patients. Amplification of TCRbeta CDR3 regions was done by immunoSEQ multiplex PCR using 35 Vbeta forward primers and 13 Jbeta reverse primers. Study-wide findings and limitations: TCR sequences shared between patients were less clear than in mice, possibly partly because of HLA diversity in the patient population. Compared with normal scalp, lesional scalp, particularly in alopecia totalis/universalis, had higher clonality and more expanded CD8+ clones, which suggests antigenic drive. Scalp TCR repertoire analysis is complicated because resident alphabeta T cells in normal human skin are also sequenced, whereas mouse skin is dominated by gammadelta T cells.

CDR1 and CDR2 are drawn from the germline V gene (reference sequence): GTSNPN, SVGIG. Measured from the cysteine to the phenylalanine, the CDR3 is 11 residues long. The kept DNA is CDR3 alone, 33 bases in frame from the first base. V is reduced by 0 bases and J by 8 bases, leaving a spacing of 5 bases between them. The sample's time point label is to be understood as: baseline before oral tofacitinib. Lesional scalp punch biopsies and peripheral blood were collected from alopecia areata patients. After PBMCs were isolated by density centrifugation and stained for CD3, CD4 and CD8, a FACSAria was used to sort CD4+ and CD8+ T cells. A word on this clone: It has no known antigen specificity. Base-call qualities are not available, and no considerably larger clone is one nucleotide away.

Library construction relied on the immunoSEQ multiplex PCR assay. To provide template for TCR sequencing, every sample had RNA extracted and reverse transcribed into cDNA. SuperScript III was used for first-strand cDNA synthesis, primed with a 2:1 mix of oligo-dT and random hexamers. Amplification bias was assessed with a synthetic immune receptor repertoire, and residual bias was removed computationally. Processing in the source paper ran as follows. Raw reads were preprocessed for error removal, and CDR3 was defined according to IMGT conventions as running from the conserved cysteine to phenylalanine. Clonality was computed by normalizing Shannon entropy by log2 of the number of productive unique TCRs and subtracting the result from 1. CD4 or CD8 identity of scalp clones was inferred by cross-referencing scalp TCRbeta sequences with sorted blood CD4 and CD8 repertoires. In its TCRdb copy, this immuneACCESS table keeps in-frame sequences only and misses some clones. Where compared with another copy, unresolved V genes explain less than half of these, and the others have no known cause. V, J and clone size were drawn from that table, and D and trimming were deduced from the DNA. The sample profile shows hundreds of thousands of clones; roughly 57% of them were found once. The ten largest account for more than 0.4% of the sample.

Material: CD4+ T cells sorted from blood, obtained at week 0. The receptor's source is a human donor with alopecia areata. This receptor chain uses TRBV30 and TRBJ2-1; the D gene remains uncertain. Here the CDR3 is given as CAWSVLYEQFF. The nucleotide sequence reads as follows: TGTGCCTGGAGTGTACTCTATGAGCAGTTCTTC.